The next 4 T cell receptor beta chains were all read from a single sample in a study of T cell changes during pregnancy in multiple sclerosis. Data came from immunoSEQ multiplex PCR; TCRdb stores just in-frame clones and leaves some out. This sample has fewer than 25,000 clones; roughly nine tenths occur once, and the top ten carry 0.67%. The input for sequencing was CD4+ T cells from peripheral blood mononuclear cells, taken in the third trimester of pregnancy. The receptor set was obtained from a female donor in good health, enrolled as a control in a pregnancy study.

V and J are TRBV28 and TRBJ2-1; TRBD1 aligns across 7 bases. Germline-derived CDR1 and CDR2 are MDHEN and SYDVKM. Trimming at V came to 1 base and at J to 4 bases, leaving 7 bases not matched to a gene. The length of the CDR3 is 16 residues. The CDR3 region is CASSLSLGQVYNEQFF. CDR3 nucleotides: TGTGCCAGCAGTTTATCCTTAGGACAGGTTTACAATGAGCAGTTCTTC. The variable domain in full, completed from reference TRBV28 and TRBJ2-1, reads DVKVTQSSRYLVKRTGEKVFLECVQDMDHENMFWYRQDPGLGLRLIYFSYDVKMKEKGDIPEGYSVSREKKERFSLILESASTNQTSMYLCASSLSLGQVYNEQFFGPGTRLTVL.

The chain is built from TRBV9 and TRBJ1-1; D is possibly TRBD1 (6 bases). CDR3 length: 15 amino acids. Deletions cut 0 bases from V and 1 base from J, with 10 bases between. The V gene's germline CDR1 is SGDLS and CDR2 YYNGEE. CDR3 in amino acids: CASSVAGGGNTEAFF. For the CDR3, the DNA is TGTGCCAGCAGCGTAGCTGGGGGCGGGAACACTGAAGCTTTCTTT.

This sequence joins TRBV6-1 and TRBJ2-7; 9 bases fit TRBD2. Germline trimming cut 1 base from V and 4 bases from J; bases unmatched to any gene: 2. CDR3 length: 14 residues. Germline-derived CDR1 and CDR2 are MNHNS and SASEGT. CDR3 region: CASSEGLAVYEQYF. DNA of the CDR3: TGTGCCAGCAGTGAAGGACTAGCGGTTTACGAGCAGTACTTC.

Here the CDR3 DNA reads TGTGCCAGCAGCCCCCGACTTCTCAATGAGCAGTTCTTC. Its translation is CASSPRLLNEQFF. The V gene is TRBV13, the J gene TRBJ2-1, with D unresolved. V was clipped by 5 bases and J by 6 bases, with 11 bases between them. This CDR3 region has 13 residues. Germline values: CDR1 PRHDT, CDR2 FYEKMQ (reference sequence).